This passage covers 3 T cell receptor beta chains from one sample sequenced in a study of a mutant IDH1 vaccine in newly diagnosed glioma (dated by TCRdb to about 2021). Library preparation was by the immunoSEQ multiplex PCR assay. Not all clones reach the TCRdb copy of this immuneACCESS table, which keeps in-frame sequences only. Checked studies attribute under half of the gap to unresolved V genes and leave the rest unexplained. Across this sample there are 30,000 to 40,000 clones, with roughly 90% seen only once. 15% to 20% of the sample is held by the ten biggest clonotypes. According to the study, the label for this sample's time point signals: baseline, week 1 (first vaccination visit). What this sample's treatment or condition label stands for: pre-vaccination baseline after standard-of-care therapy. Here the sequenced sample was PBMCs, taken from a glioma patient treated with radiotherapy, temozolomide or both. These receptors originate from a man younger than 35 with glioma.

Relative to its sample, this clone is medium-sized (0.01 to 0.1%). The J gene is TRBJ2-7, the V gene TRBV4-3; D not certain. Germline CDR1 LGHNA, CDR2 YSLEER. This CDR3 has 16 amino acids. Trimming stripped 1 base from V and 1 base from J, with 14 bases between. CDR3 residues: CASSQGRASPSYEQYF. CDR3 nucleotides: TGCGCCAGCAGCCAAGGTCGGGCCAGTCCATCCTACGAGCAGTACTTC.

This rearrangement joins TRBV29-1 to TRBJ2-3, with 11 bases matching TRBD1. The germline V gene has CDR1 SQVTM and CDR2 ANQGSEA. With V trimmed by 4 bases and J by 5 bases, 5 bases remained unmatched. There are 14 residues in the CDR3. Written as DNA, the CDR3 is TGCAGCGTTGGAGGACAGGGGGCTGGAGATACGCAGTATTTT. Its protein is CSVGGQGAGDTQYF.

V usage is TRBV4-2 and J usage is TRBJ1-4; unclear D gene. Germline CDR1 reads LGHNA; CDR2 reads YNFKEQ. The CDR3 extends over 17 amino acids. V was cut by 0 bases and J by 0 bases, with 11 bases left in between. The CDR3 DNA reads as TGTGCCAGCAGCCAAGATAGTAAGTTTGCAACTAATGAAAAACTGTTTTTT. Protein product: CASSQDSKFATNEKLFF.